The clone carrying this TCR beta chain was seen many times. The target antigen is unknown. The CDR3 is 13 residues long. Looked up from germline, CDR1 is MNHEY and CDR2 is SVGAGI. V lost 6 bases and J 7 bases, leaving 16 bases between the germline ends. The starting material, 8 to 10 ml of fresh peripheral blood, provided the PBMCs. This sample was taken from a study of Graves' ophthalmopathy and Graves' hyperthyroidism. Study details: Prior to any treatment, peripheral blood was collected at the time of initial diagnosis.

The study, taken as a whole, reports: Detected in blood as well were most expanded thyroid clonotypes with frequency above 0.001.

Transcripts of RNA were the source for amplifying TCR beta CDR3 regions. HTBI primers primed a first-round RT-PCR, and a second-round multiplex PCR followed. Using its own MiXCR run on the multiplex PCR reads, TCRdb lists one record per CDR3 protein. This table holds over 200,000 distinct CDR3 sequences, about 32% found once. The sequence was obtained from a middle-aged man with Graves' ophthalmopathy. V usage is TRBV6-5 and J usage is TRBJ2-7; possibly TRBD1 for D (6 bases). What was sequenced was peripheral blood. The CDR3 loop is CASSPTGIREQYF. DNA of the CDR3: TGTGCCAGCAGCCCCACAGGGATTCGGGAGCAGTACTTC.